This T cell receptor beta chain came from a study of cytomegalovirus exposure and HLA in healthy donors listed by TCRdb under 2017. Looking at the study overall: An earlier analysis of several hundred of the donors reported 250 to 300 Gb of sequence data and some 100 million unique TCR beta sequences from about 200 million T cells. Roughly 300 gigabases of sequencing data and tens of millions of unique TCR sequences made up an early release that covered about 640 HLA-typed donors. Of the 350 to 400 genotyped donors, approximately 80% fell in the genetic ancestry cluster associated with self-reported Caucasian donors. The aim of the study was to test whether cataloging public T cell receptors could identify signatures of past pathogen exposure. Using immunosequencing, the study profiled T cell repertoires from roughly 650 subjects and related those repertoires to cytomegalovirus serostatus. Besides the first cohort of some 670 subjects, a separate validation cohort made up of 95 to 150 different subjects was used. To predict cytomegalovirus infection status, the study brought together high-throughput TCR immunosequencing, statistical association of individual TCRs with disease status, and machine learning. A later analysis re-analyzed previously published TCR beta repertoires from roughly 690 donors and added high-resolution HLA genotyping to study TCR occurrence patterns. The later analysis used no new phenotypic data to find candidate immune exposures, relying instead on TCR beta sequences and their occurrence across donors. In an earlier analysis of about 590 of the donors, high-throughput TCR beta sequencing was used to judge whether each TCR beta V gene segment behaved as functional or pseudogenic. Donor age, sex, ethnicity and CMV serostatus were compiled alongside the repertoire data. A later genetic analysis used genome-wide SNP genotypes for about 65% of the 666 donors, treating that subset as a discovery cohort. Every discovery cohort repertoire had been produced on one sequencing platform. Class I and class II HLA loci were covered by the typing at four-digit resolution. The number of donors typed differed by locus, with roughly 629-640 for A, B, C, DRB1 and DQB1, more than 500 for DQA1, 600 to 610 for DPA1, and around 450 for DPB1. Roughly 5 DR-DQ haplotypes were handled as single units for association and clustering, since linkage in the cohort was strong. On average, over 200,000 unique TCR beta nucleotide sequences were sequenced per donor among some 430 genotyped donors of the cohort, with roughly 18% of those sequences being non-productive. What the authors observed across the whole study: In a later analysis, HLA-associated TCR beta chains showed more clonal expansion and lower generation probabilities than non-associated chains that were equally common. A later analysis associated about 17,000 TCR beta sequences with specific HLA alleles at a false discovery rate of 0.05. Linkage disequilibrium might explain the correlated functional status among segregating V segments, but an unknown experimental factor could not be ruled out. An earlier analysis of 587 of the donors showed that most TCR beta V segments appeared in productive rearrangements either about 87% or about 30% of the time, which broadly matched IMGT annotations. A further reported finding was that TCR beta sequences accurately predicted the HLA-A and HLA-B alleles for most subjects in the first cohort. Because HLA typing was unavailable for some donors at each locus, only the typed subset was used in association tests. A cluster of highly shared sequence variants was judged likely to be a technical artifact of the sequencing pipeline. In the study, some 160 TCR beta chains were listed as associated with cytomegalovirus. The cohort was sequenced for TCR beta chains only, and without alpha or paired-chain data the features that could be detected were limited. The 87-base-pair reads could not distinguish some IMGT-functional V segments, including TRBV6-2 and TRBV6-3, so those segments were excluded. A few of the identified cytomegalovirus-associated TCR beta chains were confirmed in vitro to be specific for cytomegalovirus antigens. Sequencing depth was assumed to be roughly uniform across donors in the presence/absence analyses, though that assumption may not hold. CMV serostatus was the only immune exposure information available for the cohort. Compared with the approximately 700-donor mean, donors in an Asian-associated ancestry cluster had fewer N-insertions in productive TCRs, according to a later genetic analysis. Several of the top co-occurrence clusters appeared to be linked to parvovirus B19, influenza, CMV and Epstein-Barr virus, according to a later analysis. In a later genetic analysis, a missense DCLRE1C variant was associated with V-gene and J-gene trimming of TCR beta chains, and the association was replicated in an independent cohort. The authors suggested that the approach could potentially be generalized to other disease states and immunological phenotypes. The earlier analysis of 587 of the donors excluded some 15 rarely observed V segments, including chromosome 9 orphons, because counts were too low. Most CMV-associated TCR beta chains appeared to be HLA-restricted in a later analysis, and the HLA associations seemed to be driven largely by CMV exposure. The classifier was reported to diagnose cytomegalovirus status with high specificity and sensitivity in both the original and validation cohorts. In a later analysis, the rate of TCR association differed among HLA loci, with DRB1 alleles having the most associated TCRs and HLA-C alleles having the fewest. Most TCR sequences were seen in very few donors, while some public TCRs were found in many individuals. When HLA alleles, especially DR and DQ, strongly co-occurred, attributing TCR associations to individual alleles was difficult.

On this clone: Its antigen is currently not known. No much larger clonotype is one base removed from it; base qualities were not supplied.

The library was obtained by the immunoSEQ multiplex PCR assay. A mixture of 60 forward primers for TCR Vbeta segments and 13 reverse primers for TCR Jbeta segments was used in the multiplex PCR. The CDR3 region of rearranged TCR beta genes was amplified from genomic DNA with a multiplex PCR assay. On the Illumina HiSeq System, the amplified TCR beta libraries were sequenced as 87-base-pair reads. As for how the authors treated the data: Across the 600 to 700 repertoires, a later analysis counted roughly 84 million unique TCR beta chains, roughly 11 million of which were shared by at least two donors. Raw reads were error-corrected and collapsed into unique sequences by a nearest-neighbor algorithm in which closely related sequences were merged to remove PCR and sequencing errors. Alignment of CDR3 sequences to IMGT reference sequences was used to assign V, D and J gene segments. For a sequence to be retained, a match of at least six nucleotides to both a V gene segment and a J gene segment was required. Rearrangements were classified as productive when the CDR3 lacked stop codons and remained in frame with V and J, and all other rearrangements were classified as non-productive. Following IMGT convention, CDR3 was defined as the stretch from the second conserved V-encoded cysteine to the conserved J-encoded phenylalanine. The earlier analysis of approximately 500 of the donors excluded sequences that lacked an unambiguous match to a single V gene segment. An earlier analysis of approximately 590 of the donors called V segments functional above 56.7% productive rearrangements and segregating when the between-donor standard deviation exceeded 5%. To diagnose cytomegalovirus status from the catalog of TCR beta chain sequences, a statistical classification framework was built. In a later analysis, TCR nucleotide sequences were compared against IMGT/GENE-DB human TR gene sequences so that V and J genes could be assigned. The TCRdist pipeline was used in a later analysis to assign CDR3 sequences and most-parsimonious VDJ recombination scenarios. A later analysis defined each TCR beta chain by its CDR3 amino acid sequence plus V-gene family, and excluded reads lacking a unique V-gene family. In a later analysis, 450 to 600 highly shared, low-generation-probability nucleotide sequences were removed to address suspected cross-contamination and a sequencing artifact. For each public chain, a later analysis derived a clonal expansion index from normalized ranks of inferred template counts within each repertoire. Generation probabilities in a later analysis came from a VDJ recombination model fitted to out-of-frame rearrangements, and those results were checked against IGoR. A later analysis scored TCR-TCR, TCR-HLA and TCR-CMV co-occurrence with hypergeometric tests, applying a repertoire-size bias correction to TCR pairs. False discovery rates were estimated in a later analysis by permuting HLA or CMV assignments 20 times. In a later analysis, co-occurring TCRs were grouped using DBSCAN, with TCRdist sequence similarity added in when clustering inside HLA-allele-positive subsets. Repertoires with fewer than 30,000 or more than 120,000 public chains, plus five repertoires with anomalous nucleotide sharing, were excluded from co-occurrence clustering. This immuneACCESS table, as held by TCRdb, lists in-frame sequences with V and J called but not all clones. Of the missing ones, under half trace to an unresolved V gene in checked studies; the others have no known cause. V and J calls and clone size come straight from that table; D and trimming were deduced from the DNA. The sample table shows roughly 200,000 clones, and over 75% are seen once. In total, the top ten clones hold approximately 2.4% of the sample.

The cohort comprised fewer than 700 healthy bone marrow donors. All cohort members were sampled while nominally healthy, although unrecorded immune exposures were likely present. The donor was CMV seronegative and belonged to the group of 350 to 400 seronegative cohort members. A peripheral blood sample was collected from each donor, and TCR beta sequencing was performed on peripheral blood mononuclear cells. The Qiagen DNeasy Blood Extraction Kit was used to extract genomic DNA from the blood cell samples. Via the germline V gene (reference sequence), CDR1 is GTSNPN and CDR2 SVGIG. V is pared back by 5 bases and J by 4 bases, with 11 bases lying between the germline termini. The CDR3 covers 12 residues, taking in both the cysteine and the phenylalanine. This entry keeps only the CDR3 DNA: 36 bases, framed from base 1.

The TCR was taken from a woman between 45 and 65 years old in good health and CMV-seronegative. Sequencing input: PBMCs. The sequence joins TRBV30 to TRBJ1-1, and the D gene may be TRBD1, 5 bases matching. The nucleotides are TGTGCCTGGTTCCGTGGGGCCACTGAAGCTTTCTTT. Its translation is CAWFRGATEAFF.